Each of the 28 T cell receptor beta chains below was sequenced from the same sample in a study of CD8 T cells in Susac syndrome. Reverse transcription of about 0.5 to 1 ug RNA used random hexamers. TCRdb used MiXCR to reprocess the immunoSEQ multiplex PCR reads, holding one entry per CDR3 protein. The top ten clones hold more than 0.11% of a sample with over 140,000 distinct CDR3 sequences, around 93% of them seen once. The sequencing input was CD4+ T cells from PBMCs. All receptors come from a human donor with Susac syndrome.

The rearrangement joins TRBV2 to TRBJ2-1, with unresolved D. The V gene's germline CDR1 is SNHLY and CDR2 FYNNEI. V lost 3 bases, J lost 13 bases, and 10 bases lay in between. The length of the CDR3 is 11 residues. The CDR3 is CASSDWQPQFF. The DNA of the CDR3 is TGTGCCAGCAGTGATTGGCAGCCACAGTTCTTC.

The V call is TRBV7-9, the J call TRBJ2-3, with TRBD1 identical over 7 bases. Germline values: CDR1 SEHNR, CDR2 FQNEAQ (reference sequence). V shed 2 bases, J shed 0 bases, and the junction held 8 bases outside the gene matches. This CDR3 comprises 17 residues. The chain's CDR3 is CASSLKDRIGSTDTQYF. Written as DNA, the CDR3 is TGTGCCAGCAGCTTAAAGGACAGGATCGGTAGCACAGATACGCAGTATTTT. Complete variable domain (other parts from reference TRBV7-9 and TRBJ2-3): DTGVSQNPRHKITKRGQNVTFRCDPISEHNRLYWYRQTLGQGPEFLTYFQNEAQLEKSRLLSDRFSAERPKGSFSTLEIQRTEQGDSAMYLCASSLKDRIGSTDTQYFGPGTRLTVL.

This sequence joins TRBV3-1 and TRBJ1-5; a weak D match, TRBD1 (5 bases). The CDR3 contains 16 residues. Trimming pared 2 bases from V and 3 bases from J, leaving 14 bases between. Germline V gives CDR1 LGHDT, CDR2 YNNKEL (reference sequence). The CDR3 region has the DNA TGTGCCAGCAGCCAAACCGGGACGTTATACAATCAGCCCCAGCATTTT. Amino acids: CASSQTGTLYNQPQHF.

This sequence joins TRBV7-8 and TRBJ2-5, with TRBD2 matching 12 bases. The length of the CDR3 is 15 residues. CDR1 and CDR2 (germline): SGHVS, FQNEAQ. Trimming removed 8 bases from V and 1 base from J; junction bases left unmatched: 5. This CDR3 reads CASRWTSGAQETQYF. For the CDR3, the DNA is TGTGCCAGCCGCTGGACTAGCGGGGCCCAAGAGACCCAGTACTTC.

The chain recombines TRBV5-1 with TRBJ2-6, with TRBD1 matching over 7 bases. Germline V gene data show CDR1 as SGHRS and CDR2 as YFSETQ. The CDR3 length is 15 residues. V lost 4 bases, J lost 2 bases, and 3 bases stayed unmatched. This chain's CDR3 is CASSVGGAGANVLTF. The CDR3 nucleotides are TGCGCCAGCAGCGTAGGGGGCGCTGGGGCCAACGTCCTGACTTTC.

V is TRBV10-3 and J is TRBJ2-7; 8 positions match TRBD2. Unmatched junction bases numbered 6, after V lost 0 bases and J lost 5 bases. This CDR3 is 15 amino acids long. Germline-derived CDR1 and CDR2 are ENHRY and SYGVKD. The CDR3 spells CAISESGGTRDEQYF. CDR3 sequence (DNA): TGTGCCATCAGTGAGTCGGGCGGGACTAGGGACGAGCAGTACTTC.

This clonotype was observed once. This chain uses TRBV7-9 with TRBJ2-5, with D uncertain. Germline values: CDR1 SEHNR, CDR2 FQNEAQ (reference sequence). CDR3 length: 15 residues. V was pared by 5 bases and J by 3 bases, with 16 bases between. CDR3 DNA sequence: TGTGCCAGCAGCCGCACCCGGTGGCAGAAAGAGACCCAGTACTTC. It encodes CASSRTRWQKETQYF.

The chain is built from TRBV4-1 and TRBJ2-4; 7 bases match TRBD1. The CDR3 is made up of 16 amino acids. The J segment lost 6 bases and the V segment lost 4 bases, leaving 12 bases of the junction unmatched. The germline gives CDR1 MGHRA, CDR2 YSYEKL. The chain's CDR3 is CASSPDRLGQPNIQYF. DNA of the CDR3: TGCGCCAGCAGCCCTGACCGACTGGGACAGCCAAACATTCAGTACTTC.

The chain carries TRBV29-1 and TRBJ2-3; 11 nucleotides line up with TRBD2. Germline V gene sequence: CDR1 SQVTM, CDR2 ANQGSEA. CDR3 size: 14 residues. J gave up 3 bases and V 4 bases, and 3 bases lay outside the gene matches. The CDR3 region is CSVAASGRTDTQYF. CDR3 sequence (DNA): TGCAGCGTTGCCGCTAGCGGGAGGACAGATACGCAGTATTTT.

The CDR3 DNA sequence: TGTGCCACCAGCAGAGGGGATTATAGCAATCAGCCCCAGCATTTT. Its protein is CATSRGDYSNQPQHF. The rearrangement joins TRBV15 to TRBJ1-5; the D is unclear. Trimming cost V 1 base and J 0 bases, with 7 bases left between them. The CDR3 contains 15 residues. The V gene's germline CDR1 is LNHNV and CDR2 YYDKDF (reference sequence).

This clonotype was seen a single time. The genes are TRBV5-4 and TRBJ1-6, with 9 bases that match TRBD1. V lost 6 bases, J lost 8 bases, and 9 bases stayed unmatched. Per the germline V gene, CDR1 is SGHNT and CDR2 is YYREEE (reference sequence). This CDR3 has 15 residues. The CDR3 loop reads CASNLKDRGDSPLHF. The DNA of the CDR3 is TGTGCCAGCAACCTGAAGGACAGGGGAGATTCACCCCTCCACTTT.

The chain uses TRBV19 and TRBJ1-6, with 10 bases that match TRBD1. The germline V gene encodes CDR1 LNHDA and CDR2 SQIVND (reference sequence). Trimming removed 10 bases from V and 8 bases from J; junction bases left unmatched: 2. CDR3 length equals 12 residues. The CDR3 here is CATGTGDSPLHF. The CDR3 bases are TGTGCCACAGGGACAGGGGATTCACCCCTCCACTTT.

The V gene is TRBV6-5, the J gene TRBJ1-2; 10 bases line up with TRBD1. This CDR3 has 14 amino acids. The J segment lost 4 bases and the V segment lost 5 bases, leaving 4 bases of the junction unmatched. CDR1 is MNHEY, CDR2 SVGAGI, per germline. The CDR3 nucleotides are TGTGCCAGCAGTCGACAGGGGGCTAGCTATGGCTACACCTTC. Protein: CASSRQGASYGYTF.

The chain recombines TRBV28 with TRBJ2-1, with TRBD2 matching over 8 bases. This CDR3 is 14 amino acids long. The V gene end was trimmed by 4 bases and the J gene end by 8 bases; junction bases not matched to a gene: 7. In germline, CDR1 is MDHEN, CDR2 SYDVKM. CDR3 sequence (DNA): TGTGCCAGCAGTTGGGTGGCGGGAGGCTATGAGCAGTTCTTC. This encodes CASSWVAGGYEQFF.

This chain connects TRBV5-1 to TRBJ1-4, with D uncertain. The CDR3 is made up of 15 amino acids. With 0 bases removed from V and 4 bases from J, the gap between germline ends came to 10 bases. CDR1 and CDR2 (germline): SGHRS, YFSETQ. The CDR3 loop reads CASSLERALNEKLFF. CDR3 sequence (DNA): TGCGCCAGCAGCTTGGAGAGGGCCCTTAATGAAAAACTGTTTTTT.

The chain employs TRBV10-3 and TRBJ2-5, with 8 bases that match TRBD2. CDR3 length equals 15 residues. V was clipped by 3 bases and J by 5 bases; unmatched bases: 8. The V gene's germline CDR1 is ENHRY and CDR2 SYGVKD. In nucleotides, the CDR3 is TGTGCCATCAGTGATTTGAGCGGGAGTGGGGAGACCCAGTACTTC. It yields the protein CAISDLSGSGETQYF.

This clonotype was detected a few times. The chain carries TRBV6-6 and TRBJ2-7; D is undetermined. V was cut by 8 bases and J by 2 bases, with 7 bases left in between. This CDR3 has 11 residues. The germline V gene has CDR1 MNHNY and CDR2 SVGAGI (reference sequence). In DNA, the CDR3 is TGTGCCAGCCGAGAAGCCTACGAGCAGTACTTC. Translation: CASREAYEQYF.

V is TRBV5-1 and J is TRBJ2-5; 7 positions match TRBD1. CDR1 and CDR2 from the germline V gene are SGHRS and YFSETQ. The CDR3 contains 13 residues. J lost 4 bases, V lost 5 bases, and 5 bases had no gene match. CDR3 loop: CASSSHRGETQYF. The CDR3 region has the DNA TGCGCCAGCAGTTCCCACAGGGGAGAGACCCAGTACTTC.

The genes are TRBV27 and TRBJ2-4; D uncertain. From germline, CDR1 is MNHEY and CDR2 SMNVEV (reference sequence). The length of the CDR3 is 13 residues. V lost 4 bases to trimming and J lost 1 base, with 5 bases between them. The CDR3 DNA sequence: TGTGCCAGCAGTTCCCGCGCCAAAAACATTCAGTACTTC. This encodes CASSSRAKNIQYF.

The chain has TRBV7-9 and TRBJ1-6; tentatively, D is TRBD1 (6 bases). Germline lookup yields CDR1 SEHNR and CDR2 FQNEAQ (reference sequence). This CDR3 region has 15 residues. V was cut by 4 bases and J by 11 bases, with 18 bases left in between. The CDR3 DNA is TGTGCCAGCAGCTCACAGGGTACGGGGTTAGCACCCCTCCACTTT. This gives the protein CASSSQGTGLAPLHF.

The CDR3 nucleotides are TGCAGCGCCATCGACAGGACATTCACTGAAGCTTTCTTT. Its translation: CSAIDRTFTEAFF. The chain has TRBV29-1 and TRBJ1-1; D is perhaps TRBD1 (6 bases). Per germline, CDR1 SQVTM and CDR2 ANQGSEA. V gave up 7 bases and J gave up 4 bases, with 16 bases separating them. The CDR3 runs to 13 residues.

The chain employs TRBV30 and TRBJ1-6; D is unclear. The CDR3 consists of 13 residues. Germline CDR1 and CDR2: GTSNPN and SVGIG (reference sequence). V was clipped by 4 bases and J by 8 bases, with 12 bases between them. CDR3 nucleotide sequence: TGTGCCTGGAATCTAGGGAGGGATTCACCCCTCCACTTT. As protein: CAWNLGRDSPLHF.

The chain employs TRBV12-3 or TRBV12-4 and TRBJ2-1; TRBD2 agrees at 9 bases. The CDR3 has 12 amino acids. Trimming took 3 bases from V and 15 from J; bases not matched to a gene: 6. The CDR3, as DNA: TGTGCCAGCAGTTTGAGGCGGGGGGGCCCGTTCTTC. Translated, it gives CASSLRRGGPFF.

This chain uses TRBV29-1 with TRBJ1-1; a weak D match, TRBD1 (5 bases). The germline gives CDR1 SQVTM, CDR2 ANQGSEA. V was cut by 6 bases and J by 4 bases, with 12 bases left in between. The CDR3 is 12 amino acids. The CDR3 sequence is CSVSTGSTEAFF. The CDR3 nucleotides read TGCAGCGTCTCAACAGGAAGCACTGAAGCTTTCTTT.

CDR3 in DNA: TGTGCCAGCACCAGGACAGGATCCCTCCTAACCTTC. Its translation: CASTRTGSLLTF. The chain couples TRBV12-3 or TRBV12-4 to TRBJ1-2, with TRBD1 matching 7 bases. The CDR3 is made up of 12 amino acids. The V and J ends lost 7 bases and 14 bases, in that order; junction bases with no gene match: 13.

The chain uses TRBV9 and TRBJ2-3; unclear D gene. The CDR3 length is 14 residues. CDR1 and CDR2 (germline): SGDLS, YYNGEE. Trimming left V 0 bases short and J 3 bases short, with 8 bases between. The CDR3 is CASSVAAVTDTQYF. The CDR3 region has the DNA TGTGCCAGCAGCGTAGCGGCGGTAACAGATACGCAGTATTTT.

The chain couples TRBV2 to TRBJ2-3; 9 bases are shared with TRBD2. This CDR3 region has 16 residues. Germline CDR1 is SNHLY and CDR2 is FYNNEI. V was clipped by 4 bases and J by 5 bases; unmatched bases: 10. The CDR3 DNA is TGTGCCAGCAGTGCCCGAGCGGGAGGAGGGGTAGATACGCAGTATTTT. Translation: CASSARAGGGVDTQYF.

CDR3: CSATQPGGTSGRALADTQYF. The CDR3 DNA reads as TGCAGTGCTACCCAGCCAGGGGGGACTAGCGGGAGGGCCCTCGCAGATACGCAGTATTTT. This chain connects TRBV20-1 to TRBJ2-3; 16 bases are shared with TRBD2. With V trimmed by 4 bases and J by 4 bases, 17 bases remained unmatched. The CDR3 is made up of 20 amino acids. In germline, CDR1 is DFQATT, CDR2 SNEGSKA (reference sequence).